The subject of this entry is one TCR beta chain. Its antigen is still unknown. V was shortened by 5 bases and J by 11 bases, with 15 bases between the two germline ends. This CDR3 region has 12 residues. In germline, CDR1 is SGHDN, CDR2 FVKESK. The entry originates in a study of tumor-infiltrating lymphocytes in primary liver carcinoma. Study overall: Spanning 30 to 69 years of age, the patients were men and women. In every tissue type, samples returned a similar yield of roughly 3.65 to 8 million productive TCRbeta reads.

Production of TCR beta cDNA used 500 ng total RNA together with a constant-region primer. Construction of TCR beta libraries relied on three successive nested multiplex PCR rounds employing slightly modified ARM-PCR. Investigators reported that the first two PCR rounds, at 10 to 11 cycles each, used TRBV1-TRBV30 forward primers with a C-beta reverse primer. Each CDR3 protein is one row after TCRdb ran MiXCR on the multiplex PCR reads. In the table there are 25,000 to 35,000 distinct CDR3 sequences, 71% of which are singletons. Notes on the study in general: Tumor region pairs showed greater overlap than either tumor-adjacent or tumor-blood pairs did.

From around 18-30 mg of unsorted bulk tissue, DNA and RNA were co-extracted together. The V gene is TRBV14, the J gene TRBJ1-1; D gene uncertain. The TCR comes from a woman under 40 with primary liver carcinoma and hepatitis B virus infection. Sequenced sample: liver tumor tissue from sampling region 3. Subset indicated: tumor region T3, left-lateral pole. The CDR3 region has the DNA TGTGCCAGCAGCGAATCTGGTAGTGTGGCTTTCTTT. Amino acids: CASSESGSVAFF.